Sequencing of this TCR beta chain was carried out in a study of blood T cell repertoires in COVID-19. Study information: Material from acute and convalescent COVID-19 was sourced from the United States, Italy and Spain. PBMCs, B-cell-depleted T cells, or T cells were the source of the cDNA or gDNA that made up the material.

CDR3 length: 16 residues. V trimming: 4 bases; J trimming: 5 bases; junction bases outside the gene matches: 7. CDR1 and CDR2 from the germline V gene are SGHNT and YYREEE (reference sequence). Methods used by the authors: Estimation of nucleated cell counts was performed using reference gene primer amplification. Sequenced by immunoSEQ multiplex PCR; TCRdb stores in-frame clones only, minus some. V, J and clone size reflect that table, while D and trimming were determined from the DNA. The table lists fewer than 85,000 clones, 83% of them singletons. Source material: peripheral blood. This chain joins TRBV5-4 and TRBJ2-2; 11 nucleotides match TRBD2. This sequence was found in a woman in her sixties with acute or convalescent COVID-19. CDR3 DNA sequence: TGTGCCAGCAGCCATAGCGGGGGGGCAGAAACCGGGGAGCTGTTTTTT. Residues: CASSHSGGAETGELFF.